This T cell receptor beta chain was documented in a study of blood T cell repertoires in COVID-19. Background on the study: COVID-19 samples, acute and convalescent, were from the United States, Italy and Spain. Sources were T cells, B-cell-depleted T cells, or PBMCs; the material itself was cDNA or gDNA.

The CDR3 spans 13 residues. Germline V gene data show CDR1 as SQVTM and CDR2 as ANQGSEA. Trimming at V came to 7 bases and at J to 0 bases, leaving 5 bases not matched to a gene. Original processing methods: Using reference gene primer amplification, nucleated cell counts were estimated. Sequencing was performed with immunoSEQ multiplex PCR; in TCRdb, only in-frame clones are kept and a portion is missing. That table is the source of V, J and clone size, and D and trimming were worked out from the DNA. In the table there are 60,000 to 70,000 clones, 65% to 85% of which are singletons. Sequenced sample: peripheral blood. The chain recombines TRBV29-1 with TRBJ1-1; 7 bases are a match to TRBD1. The receptor comes from a woman in her 70s with acute or convalescent COVID-19. The DNA for the CDR3 is TGCAGCGCCGAGACAGGGATGAACACTGAAGCTTTCTTT. Residues: CSAETGMNTEAFF.